The clone carrying this T cell receptor beta chain turned up a few times. Its target is unknown. J gave up 2 bases and V 4 bases, and 3 bases lay outside the gene matches. Germline lookup yields CDR1 SGHRS and CDR2 YFSETQ. This CDR3 spans 14 amino acids. The authors prepared the TCRbeta library with unique molecular identifiers. From the PCR reads, TCRdb called clonotypes with MiXCR, one entry per CDR3 protein. There are under 450,000 distinct CDR3 sequences in the sample; about 17% occur only once, and less than 30% lies in the top ten. This specimen belongs to a study of T-cell reconstitution after alpha-beta-depleted transplantation in children. Regarding the study as a whole: Surviving recipient T cells and thymic progenitors produced the high day-60 TCRbeta diversity seen in some patients. Reportedly, alpha-beta T cells present about two months post-transplant originated from several hundred expanded clones of graft origin. The main origin of T-cell counts and diversity one year after transplant was newly produced T cells.

The chain combines TRBV5-1 with TRBJ2-4; 7 bases match TRBD1. The clonotype was recovered from a boy less than two years old who had a stem cell transplant for Wiskott-Aldrich syndrome, so the T cells may come from the graft donor. The sample here was PBMCs, mostly from graft donor cells, taken 360 days after TCRalphabeta/CD19-depleted stem cell transplant. The CDR3 DNA reads TGCGCCAGCAGCGAGACAGGGACCAAAAACATTCAGTACTTC. This sequence encodes CASSETGTKNIQYF.